This is a list of T cell receptor beta chains from one sample in a study of cytomegalovirus exposure and HLA in healthy donors. Sequencing used immunoSEQ multiplex PCR; TCRdb keeps in-frame clones, though not all of them. Found here are about 150,000 clones, 80% of them singletons; the top ten hold around 14%. Sequencing input: PBMCs. These receptors were collected from a woman between 40 and 55 years old in good health and CMV-seronegative. CDR3s include the opening cysteine and the closing phenylalanine or tryptophan. D genes are given only for firm matches. Size is stated for part of the rows, as once, few or many counts, or as a class when the clone is expanded.

V gene: TRBV5-1
J gene: TRBJ2-1
D gene: TRBD2
CDR3 length: 18
clone size: NA
CDR3 protein: CASSLRASGSPQTLEQFF
CDR3 DNA: TGCGCCAGCAGCTTGAGGGCTAGCGGGAGCCCTCAAACCCTGGAGCAGTTCTTC

V gene: TRBV11-3
J gene: TRBJ2-4
D gene: NA
CDR3 length: 13
clone size: NA
CDR3 protein: CASSSGLGNSQYF
CDR3 DNA: TGTGCCAGCAGCTCCGGACTGGGGAACAGTCAGTACTTC

V gene: TRBV7-8
J gene: TRBJ2-7
D gene: NA
CDR3 length: 14
clone size: few
CDR3 protein: CASSLAGIGNEQYF
CDR3 DNA: TGTGCCAGCAGCTTAGCCGGGATTGGGAACGAGCAGTACTTC

V gene: TRBV4-2
J gene: TRBJ1-6
D gene: TRBD1
CDR3 length: 16
clone size: NA
CDR3 protein: CASSQDRDLRNSPLHF
CDR3 DNA: TGTGCCAGCAGCCAGGACAGGGATCTGCGTAATTCACCCCTCCACTTT

V gene: TRBV10-3
J gene: TRBJ2-2
D gene: NA
CDR3 length: 15
clone size: NA
CDR3 protein: CATTRDGANTGELFF
CDR3 DNA: TGTGCCACCACTAGAGACGGCGCGAACACCGGGGAGCTGTTTTTT

V gene: TRBV29-1
J gene: TRBJ2-1
D gene: TRBD2
CDR3 length: 13
clone size: once
CDR3 protein: CSGSGGAGGEQFF
CDR3 DNA: TGCAGCGGTAGCGGGGGGGCCGGAGGCGAGCAGTTCTTC

V gene: TRBV13
J gene: TRBJ2-1
D gene: NA
CDR3 length: 15
clone size: NA
CDR3 protein: CASSSGRKLVNEQFF
CDR3 DNA: TGTGCCAGCAGCTCCGGACGTAAACTAGTCAATGAGCAGTTCTTC

V gene: TRBV4-3
J gene: TRBJ2-7
D gene: TRBD2
CDR3 length: 16
clone size: NA
CDR3 protein: CASSQDLRGGPYEQYF
CDR3 DNA: TGCGCCAGCAGCCAAGATCTTCGGGGGGGCCCGTACGAGCAGTACTTC

V gene: TRBV6-5
J gene: TRBJ1-2
D gene: TRBD1
CDR3 length: 13
clone size: NA
CDR3 protein: CASSTETGRSYTF
CDR3 DNA: TGTGCCAGCAGTACTGAGACAGGGAGGAGCTACACCTTC

V gene: TRBV5-1
J gene: TRBJ2-5
D gene: NA
CDR3 length: 13
clone size: NA
CDR3 protein: CASSTGSEETQYF
CDR3 DNA: TGCGCCAGCAGCACCGGTAGTGAGGAGACCCAGTACTTC

V gene: TRBV9
J gene: TRBJ1-1
D gene: TRBD1
CDR3 length: 15
clone size: once
CDR3 protein: CASSVSTGVNTEAFF
CDR3 DNA: TGTGCCAGCAGCGTCTCGACAGGGGTAAACACTGAAGCTTTCTTT

V gene: TRBV9
J gene: TRBJ2-5
D gene: NA
CDR3 length: 13
clone size: NA
CDR3 protein: CASSVEGVETQYF
CDR3 DNA: TGTGCCAGCAGCGTAGAAGGGGTAGAGACCCAGTACTTC

V gene: TRBV7-9
J gene: TRBJ1-3
D gene: TRBD1
CDR3 length: 17
clone size: NA
CDR3 protein: CASSLAVGTGAGNTIYF
CDR3 DNA: TGTGCCAGCAGCTTAGCTGTTGGGACAGGCGCTGGAAACACCATATATTTT

V gene: TRBV5-1
J gene: TRBJ2-5
D gene: TRBD2
CDR3 length: 14
clone size: NA
CDR3 protein: CASGLAGGDGGQYF
CDR3 DNA: TGCGCCAGCGGACTAGCGGGGGGGGACGGCGGGCAGTACTTC

V gene: TRBV28
J gene: TRBJ1-2
D gene: NA
CDR3 length: 12
clone size: NA
CDR3 protein: CASSLEPQGYTF
CDR3 DNA: TGTGCCAGCAGTTTGGAGCCCCAGGGATACACCTTC

V gene: TRBV28
J gene: TRBJ2-7
D gene: NA
CDR3 length: 17
clone size: NA
CDR3 protein: CASSLGGAQGGKNEQYF
CDR3 DNA: TGTGCCAGCAGTTTAGGAGGGGCCCAGGGGGGCAAGAACGAGCAGTACTTC

V gene: TRBV11-2
J gene: TRBJ2-5
D gene: TRBD1
CDR3 length: 16
clone size: NA
CDR3 protein: CASSLPNRGTQETQYF
CDR3 DNA: TGTGCCAGCAGCTTACCGAACAGGGGGACTCAAGAGACCCAGTACTTC

V gene: TRBV7-9
J gene: TRBJ2-5
D gene: TRBD2
CDR3 length: 16
clone size: NA
CDR3 protein: CASSYLGGVGHETQYF
CDR3 DNA: TGTGCCAGCAGCTACCTTGGGGGGGTTGGGCATGAGACCCAGTACTTC

V gene: TRBV11-3
J gene: TRBJ2-1
D gene: NA
CDR3 length: 15
clone size: NA
CDR3 protein: CASSLTGTGFNEQFF
CDR3 DNA: TGTGCCAGCAGCTTGACCGGGACTGGCTTCAATGAGCAGTTCTTC

V gene: TRBV4-2
J gene: TRBJ2-1
D gene: TRBD2
CDR3 length: 15
clone size: NA
CDR3 protein: CASSQRTSGSNEQFF
CDR3 DNA: TGTGCCAGCAGCCAAAGGACTAGCGGGAGCAATGAGCAGTTCTTC

V gene: TRBV5-4
J gene: TRBJ2-7
D gene: NA
CDR3 length: 16
clone size: NA
CDR3 protein: CASSLEPSRQGNEQYF
CDR3 DNA: TGTGCCAGCAGCTTGGAACCCTCGCGGCAGGGGAACGAGCAGTACTTC

V gene: TRBV10-3
J gene: TRBJ1-1
D gene: NA
CDR3 length: 13
clone size: once
CDR3 protein: CATATQGNTEAFF
CDR3 DNA: TGTGCCACCGCGACTCAGGGGAACACTGAAGCTTTCTTT

V gene: TRBV7-2
J gene: TRBJ2-7
D gene: NA
CDR3 length: 14
clone size: once
CDR3 protein: CASSLVGGSYEQYF
CDR3 DNA: TGTGCCAGCAGCTTAGTTGGGGGGTCCTACGAGCAGTACTTC

V gene: TRBV7-6
J gene: TRBJ1-2
D gene: TRBD1
CDR3 length: 17
clone size: NA
CDR3 protein: CASSLGNRAQGNYGYTF
CDR3 DNA: TGTGCCAGCAGCTTAGGGAACCGGGCACAGGGGAACTATGGCTACACCTTC